This T cell receptor beta chain derives from a study of identical twins. General study results and limits: Zero-insertion results could be subject to partial confounding by invariant MAIT and iNKT cells. Memory repertoires lacked the insertion deficit that abundant cord blood beta clonotypes showed. Twins shared beta out-of-frame sequences in excess, but this excess was weaker.

The germline CDR1 and CDR2 sequences are DFQATT and SNEGSKA (reference sequence). The CDR3 runs 16 residues. V lost 3 bases to trimming and J lost 3 bases; unmatched junction nucleotides: 10. TCRdb used MiXCR to reprocess the 5' RACE reads, holding one entry per CDR3 protein. The sample includes 1,800,000 or so distinct CDR3 sequences, roughly a third of them seen just once. With respect to this clonotype: Its antigen is unknown.

This clonotype was sampled from a newborn girl in good health. The chain combines TRBV20-1 with TRBJ2-1, with TRBD2 matching over 8 bases. Sequencing used cord blood. The CDR3 sequence: CSASPSGRTLYNEQFF. The CDR3 DNA follows: TGCAGTGCTAGCCCCAGCGGGAGAACGCTCTACAATGAGCAGTTCTTC.